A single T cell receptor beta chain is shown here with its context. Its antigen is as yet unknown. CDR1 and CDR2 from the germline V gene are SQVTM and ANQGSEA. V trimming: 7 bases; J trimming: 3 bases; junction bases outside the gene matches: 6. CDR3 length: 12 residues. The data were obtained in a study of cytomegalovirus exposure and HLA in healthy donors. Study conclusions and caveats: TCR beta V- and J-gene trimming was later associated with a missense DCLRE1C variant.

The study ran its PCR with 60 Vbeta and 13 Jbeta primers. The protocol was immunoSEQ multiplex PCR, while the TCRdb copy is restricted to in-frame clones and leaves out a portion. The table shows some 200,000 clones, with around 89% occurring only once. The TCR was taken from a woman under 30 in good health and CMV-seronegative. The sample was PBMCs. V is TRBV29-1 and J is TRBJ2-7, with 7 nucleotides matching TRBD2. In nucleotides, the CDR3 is TGCAGCGGGGGGGAGGGGCTCTACGAGCAGTACTTC. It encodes CSGGEGLYEQYF.